This T cell receptor beta chain emerged from a study of molecular identifiers for immune sequencing clone quantification. General study results and limits: Spiked-in Jurkat TCR RNA corresponding to one cell was reported as detectable against 750,000 to 1,000,000 naive cells.

This clonotype was observed many times. Its antigen is unidentified. TCRdb reprocessed the PCR reads with MiXCR, giving one entry per CDR3 protein. The table has about 640,000 distinct CDR3 sequences, just under 20% seen once; the top ten hold roughly 0.83%. CDR1 and CDR2 from the germline V gene are SGHAT and FQNNGV. The CDR3 loop spans 17 amino acids. Trimming cost V 5 bases and J 11 bases; bases outside gene matches: 20. This sequence originates from a human donor in good health. Some libraries in this study had Jurkat cell RNA spiked in. The chain links TRBV11-2 to TRBJ2-3, with 9 bases lining up with TRBD2. The sequenced material came from naive CD8+ T cells from blood, with Jurkat cell RNA spiked in. Subset meaning: FACS-sorted CD8+CD4-CCR7+CD45RA+ naive T cells. The chain's CDR3 is CASSRRTSEALGLKQYF. CDR3 coding DNA: TGTGCCAGCAGCCGGCGGACTAGCGAAGCCCTGGGCTTAAAGCAGTATTTT.